One sample yielded the 10 T cell receptor beta chains listed below, sequenced in a study of cytomegalovirus exposure and HLA in healthy donors. Primers included in the PCR were 60 Vbeta and 13 Jbeta primers. TCRdb keeps only in-frame clones here, not all; method: immunoSEQ multiplex PCR. The sample has about 180,000 clones, roughly 80% seen once. Sequenced sample: PBMCs. All receptors come from a girl between 5 and 17 years old in good health and CMV-seropositive.

This chain links TRBV6-1 with TRBJ2-7; D possibly corresponds to TRBD2 (7 bases). Trimming stripped 0 bases from V and 2 bases from J, with 14 bases between. CDR3 size: 16 residues. Germline-derived CDR1 and CDR2 are MNHNS and SASEGT. The CDR3 sequence is CASSEARGTTPYEQYF. CDR3 in DNA: TGTGCCAGCAGTGAAGCGCGGGGGACAACTCCCTACGAGCAGTACTTC.

The chain combines TRBV6-1 with TRBJ2-2, with no clear D. The CDR3 is made up of 13 amino acids. V was cut by 1 base and J by 6 bases, with 6 bases left in between. CDR1 MNHNS and CDR2 SASEGT come from the germline V gene. The CDR3: CASSEGSPGELFF. CDR3 in DNA: TGTGCCAGCAGTGAAGGGAGCCCCGGGGAGCTGTTTTTT.

This chain uses TRBV9 with TRBJ1-2; TRBD1 matches 9 bases. The CDR3 spans 16 residues. CDR1 and CDR2 (germline): SGDLS, YYNGEE. V shed 1 base, J shed 2 bases, and the junction held 6 bases outside the gene matches. CDR3 bases: TGTGCCAGCAGCGTACACACAGGGGGCTTGAACTATGGCTACACCTTC. Protein sequence: CASSVHTGGLNYGYTF.

The chain is built from TRBV25-1 and TRBJ2-1; TRBD2 matches 9 bases. Germline V gives CDR1 MGHDK, CDR2 SYGVNS. The CDR3 has 15 residues. After removal of 5 bases from V and 4 bases from J, the junction contained 6 bases not matched to a gene. CDR3 loop: CASSLRTSAYNEQFF. The CDR3 DNA follows: TGTGCCAGCAGTCTCCGGACTAGCGCATACAATGAGCAGTTCTTC.

This clone has just a few counts. The chain combines TRBV25-1 with TRBJ2-5, with TRBD2 matching 10 bases. The V gene's germline CDR1 is MGHDK and CDR2 SYGVNS. CDR3 length: 16 amino acids. V shed 5 bases, J shed 3 bases, and the junction held 9 bases outside the gene matches. The CDR3 is CASSPSGTSAKETQYF. The CDR3 bases are TGTGCCAGCAGTCCATCCGGGACTAGCGCCAAAGAGACCCAGTACTTC.

The chain is built from TRBV25-1 and TRBJ1-1, with 9 bases matching TRBD1. Trimming at V came to 4 bases and at J to 5 bases, leaving 5 bases not matched to a gene. Germline V gene sequence: CDR1 MGHDK, CDR2 SYGVNS. There are 14 residues in the CDR3. CDR3 region: CASSVTGGGTEAFF. The CDR3 nucleotides are TGTGCCAGCAGTGTAACAGGGGGCGGGACTGAAGCTTTCTTT.

The V and J genes are TRBV27 and TRBJ2-1, with unresolved D. The germline V and J ends were trimmed by 2 bases and 9 bases, with 20 bases remaining between them. The CDR3 contains 16 residues. Germline V gives CDR1 MNHEY, CDR2 SMNVEV (reference sequence). The CDR3 sequence: CASSLLTTDPFREQFF. The CDR3 DNA sequence: TGTGCCAGCAGTTTACTTACTACCGACCCGTTCCGTGAGCAGTTCTTC.

This sequence joins TRBV5-1 and TRBJ2-5; D may be TRBD2 (5 bases). The CDR3 has 15 amino acids. Per the germline V gene, CDR1 is SGHRS and CDR2 is YFSETQ. V was clipped by 5 bases and J by 0 bases, with 14 bases between them. The CDR3 nucleotides are TGCGCCAGCAGTACCCCTTCTAGCAACCAAGAGACCCAGTACTTC. Translating gives CASSTPSSNQETQYF.

This clone has a single count. J is TRBJ1-5 and V is TRBV6-1; the D is unclear. Trimming pared 2 bases from V and 3 bases from J, leaving 5 bases between. Per germline, CDR1 MNHNS and CDR2 SASEGT. The CDR3 has 13 residues. The CDR3 region has the DNA TGTGCCAGCAGTGAAAGCCCCAATCAGCCCCAGCATTTT. This codes for CASSESPNQPQHF.

This clone was recorded a few times. The V gene is TRBV19, the J gene TRBJ2-2; 11 bases match TRBD1. The CDR3 sequence is 14 residues long. V shed 9 bases and J 5 bases; nucleotides not matched to a gene: 5. CDR1 and CDR2 (germline): LNHDA, SQIVND (reference sequence). The CDR3 nucleotides read TGTGCCAGCGCCGGGACAGGGGGGACCGGGGAGCTGTTTTTT. It specifies CASAGTGGTGELFF.